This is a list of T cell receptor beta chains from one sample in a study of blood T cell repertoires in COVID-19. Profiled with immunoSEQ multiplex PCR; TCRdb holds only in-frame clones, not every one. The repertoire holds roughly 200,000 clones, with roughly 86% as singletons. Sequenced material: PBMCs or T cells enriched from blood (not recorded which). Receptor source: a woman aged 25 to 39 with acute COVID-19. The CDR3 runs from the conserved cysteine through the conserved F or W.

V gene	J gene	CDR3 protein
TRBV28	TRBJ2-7	CASSLPLDRDFDEQYF
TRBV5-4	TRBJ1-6	CASSSDRSSYNSPLHF
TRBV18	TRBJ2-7	CASSPPTGKYEQYF
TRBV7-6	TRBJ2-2	CASQLGGPPHTGELFF
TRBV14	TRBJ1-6	CASSQDMPTHANNSPLHF
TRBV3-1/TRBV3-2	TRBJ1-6	CASSQDLGLRGRASPLHF
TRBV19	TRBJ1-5	CASSIYEQTNQPQHF
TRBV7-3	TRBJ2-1	CASSLMASGGYNEQFF
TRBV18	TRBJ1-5	CASAQGHEQPQHF
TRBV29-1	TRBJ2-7	CSVAQQGTSYEQYF
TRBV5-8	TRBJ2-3	CASSAGLAGGRDTQYF
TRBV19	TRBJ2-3	CASRLGTDTQYF
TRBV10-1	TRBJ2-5	CASSESGQGRETQYF
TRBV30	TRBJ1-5	CAWSGQPGNQPQHF
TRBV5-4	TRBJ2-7	CAGHTASSYEQYF
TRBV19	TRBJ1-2	CASTRTANYGYTF